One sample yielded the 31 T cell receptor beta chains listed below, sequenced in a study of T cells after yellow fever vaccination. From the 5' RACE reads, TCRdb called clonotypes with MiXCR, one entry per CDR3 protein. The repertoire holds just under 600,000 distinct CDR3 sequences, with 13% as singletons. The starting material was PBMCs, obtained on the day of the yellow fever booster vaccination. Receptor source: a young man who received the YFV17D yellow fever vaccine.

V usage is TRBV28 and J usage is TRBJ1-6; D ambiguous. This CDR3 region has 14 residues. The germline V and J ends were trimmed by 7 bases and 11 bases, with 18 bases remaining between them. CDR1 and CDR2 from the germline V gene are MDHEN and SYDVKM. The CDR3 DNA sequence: TGTGCCAGCACCCTCTGGACGAACCCTGCACCCCTCCACTTT. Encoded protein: CASTLWTNPAPLHF.

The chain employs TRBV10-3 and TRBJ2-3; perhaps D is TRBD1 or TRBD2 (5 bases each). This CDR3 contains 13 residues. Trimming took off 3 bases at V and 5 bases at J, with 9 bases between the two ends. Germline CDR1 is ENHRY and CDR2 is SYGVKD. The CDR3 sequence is CAISDMGEDTQYF. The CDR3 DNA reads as TGTGCCATCAGTGATATGGGGGAAGATACGCAGTATTTT.

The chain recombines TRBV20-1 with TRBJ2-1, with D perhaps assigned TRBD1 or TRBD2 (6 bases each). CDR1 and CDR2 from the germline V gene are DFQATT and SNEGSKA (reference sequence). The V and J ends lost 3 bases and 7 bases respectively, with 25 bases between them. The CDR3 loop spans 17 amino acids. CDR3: CSASILSGAGPKNEQFF. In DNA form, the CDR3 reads TGCAGTGCTAGTATATTATCAGGGGCGGGACCCAAAAATGAGCAGTTCTTC.

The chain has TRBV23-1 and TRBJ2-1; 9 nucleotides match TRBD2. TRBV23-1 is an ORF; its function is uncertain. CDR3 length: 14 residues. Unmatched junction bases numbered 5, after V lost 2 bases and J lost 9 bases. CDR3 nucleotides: TGCGCCAGCAGTCAAGTAGCGGGAGCGGTTGAGCAGTTCTTC. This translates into CASSQVAGAVEQFF.

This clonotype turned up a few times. CDR3 region: CASSSRASGRFYEQYF. The CDR3 bases are TGTGCCAGCAGCTCAAGAGCTAGCGGGAGATTCTACGAGCAGTACTTC. V and J are TRBV7-2 and TRBJ2-7; TRBD2 aligns across 10 bases. The J segment lost 3 bases and the V segment lost 4 bases, leaving 9 bases of the junction unmatched. Per the germline V gene, CDR1 is SGHTA and CDR2 is FQGNSA. CDR3 length: 16 residues.

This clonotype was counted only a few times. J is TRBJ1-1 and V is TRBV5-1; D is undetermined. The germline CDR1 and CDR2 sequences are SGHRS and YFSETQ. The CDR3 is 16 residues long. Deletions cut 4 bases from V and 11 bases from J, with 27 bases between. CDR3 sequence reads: CASSISGGDKGLGAFF. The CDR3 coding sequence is TGCGCCAGCAGCATCTCTGGAGGCGACAAAGGATTGGGGGCTTTCTTT.

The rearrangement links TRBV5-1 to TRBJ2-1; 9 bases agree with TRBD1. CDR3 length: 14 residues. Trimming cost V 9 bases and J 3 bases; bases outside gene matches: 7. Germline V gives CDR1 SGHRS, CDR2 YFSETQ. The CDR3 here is CATTRDRDYNEQFF. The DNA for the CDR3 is TGCGCCACGACCCGGGACAGGGACTACAATGAGCAGTTCTTC.

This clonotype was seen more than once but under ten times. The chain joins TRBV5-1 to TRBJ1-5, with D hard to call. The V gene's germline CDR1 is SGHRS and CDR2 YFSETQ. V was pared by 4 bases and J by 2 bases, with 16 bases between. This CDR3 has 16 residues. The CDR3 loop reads CASSPLPTSGNQPQHF. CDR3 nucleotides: TGCGCCAGCAGCCCTCTACCAACCAGCGGCAATCAGCCCCAGCATTTT.

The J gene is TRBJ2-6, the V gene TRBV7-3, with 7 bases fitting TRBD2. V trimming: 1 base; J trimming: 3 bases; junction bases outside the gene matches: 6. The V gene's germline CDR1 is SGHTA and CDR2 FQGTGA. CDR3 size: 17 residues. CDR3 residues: CASSLMARDYGANVLTF. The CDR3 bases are TGTGCCAGCAGCTTAATGGCCAGGGACTATGGGGCCAACGTCCTGACTTTC.

CDR3 loop: CAISQGQGALGYF. CDR3 nucleotide sequence: TGTGCCATCAGTCAGGGACAGGGGGCACTAGGGTACTTC. The chain has TRBV10-3 and TRBJ2-4, with TRBD1 identical over 12 bases. The CDR3 covers 13 residues. With V trimmed by 5 bases and J by 15 bases, 8 bases remained unmatched. Germline loops: CDR1 ENHRY, CDR2 SYGVKD.

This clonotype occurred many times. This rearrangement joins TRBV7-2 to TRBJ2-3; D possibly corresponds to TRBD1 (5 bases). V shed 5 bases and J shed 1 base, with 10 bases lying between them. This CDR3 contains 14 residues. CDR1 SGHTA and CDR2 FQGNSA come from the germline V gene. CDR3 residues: CASSLVGGTDTQYF. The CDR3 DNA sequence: TGTGCCAGCAGCCTCGTAGGGGGCACAGATACGCAGTATTTT. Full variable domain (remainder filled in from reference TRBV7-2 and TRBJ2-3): GAGVSQSPSNKVTEKGKDVELRCDPISGHTALYWYRQSLGQGLEFLIYFQGNSAPDKSGLPSDRFSAERTGGSVSTLTIQRTQQEDSAVYLCASSLVGGTDTQYFGPGTRLTVL.

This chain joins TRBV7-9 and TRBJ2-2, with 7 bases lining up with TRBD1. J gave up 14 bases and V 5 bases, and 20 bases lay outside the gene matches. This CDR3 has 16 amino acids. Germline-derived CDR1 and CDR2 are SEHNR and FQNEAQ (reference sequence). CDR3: CASSQGVGANTGVLFF. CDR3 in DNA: TGTGCCAGCAGCCAGGGGGTAGGAGCGAACACCGGGGTTCTGTTTTTT.

The CDR3 DNA reads as TGTGCCAGCAGCCGGGGACAGGTCTCCTACGAGCAGTACTTC. As protein: CASSRGQVSYEQYF. This chain connects TRBV7-2 to TRBJ2-7, with 8 bases that match TRBD1. The CDR3 spans 14 residues. Germline trimming cut 5 bases from V and 0 bases from J; bases unmatched to any gene: 3. Germline lookup yields CDR1 SGHTA and CDR2 FQGNSA.

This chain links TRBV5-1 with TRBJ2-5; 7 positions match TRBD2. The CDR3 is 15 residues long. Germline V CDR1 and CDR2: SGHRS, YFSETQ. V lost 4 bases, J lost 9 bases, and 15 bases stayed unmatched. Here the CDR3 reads CASSLLAETKRAQYF. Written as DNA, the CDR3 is TGCGCCAGCAGCCTTCTAGCGGAGACCAAGAGGGCCCAGTACTTC.

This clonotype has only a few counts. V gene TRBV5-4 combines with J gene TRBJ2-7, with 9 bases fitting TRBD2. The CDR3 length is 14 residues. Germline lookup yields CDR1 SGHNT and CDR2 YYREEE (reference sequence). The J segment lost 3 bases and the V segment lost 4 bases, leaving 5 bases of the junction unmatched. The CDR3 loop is CASSPMTSGYEQYF. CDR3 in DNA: TGTGCCAGCAGCCCTATGACTAGCGGCTACGAGCAGTACTTC.

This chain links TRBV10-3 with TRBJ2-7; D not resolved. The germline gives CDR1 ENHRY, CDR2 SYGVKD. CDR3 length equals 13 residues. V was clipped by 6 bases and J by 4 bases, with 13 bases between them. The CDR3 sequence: CAISDTGPYEQYF. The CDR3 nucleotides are TGTGCCATCAGCGATACCGGGCCTTACGAGCAGTACTTC.

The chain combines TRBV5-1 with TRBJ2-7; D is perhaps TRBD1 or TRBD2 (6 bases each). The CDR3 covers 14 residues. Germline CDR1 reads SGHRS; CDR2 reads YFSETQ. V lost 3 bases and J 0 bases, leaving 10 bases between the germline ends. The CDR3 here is CASSWGAISYEQYF. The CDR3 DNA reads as TGCGCCAGCAGCTGGGGGGCGATCTCCTACGAGCAGTACTTC. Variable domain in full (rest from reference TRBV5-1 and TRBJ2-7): KAGVTQTPRYLIKTRGQQVTLSCSPISGHRSVSWYQQTPGQGLQFLFEYFSETQRNKGNFPGRFSGRQFSNSRSEMNVSTLELGDSALYLCASSWGAISYEQYFGPGTRLTVT.

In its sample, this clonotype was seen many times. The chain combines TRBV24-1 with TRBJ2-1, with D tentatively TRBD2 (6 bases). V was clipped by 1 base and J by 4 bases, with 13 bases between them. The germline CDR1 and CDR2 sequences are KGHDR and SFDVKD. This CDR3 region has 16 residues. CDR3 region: CATSDFGGNSYNEQFF. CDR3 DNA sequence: TGTGCCACCAGTGATTTCGGGGGTAATAGTTACAATGAGCAGTTCTTC.

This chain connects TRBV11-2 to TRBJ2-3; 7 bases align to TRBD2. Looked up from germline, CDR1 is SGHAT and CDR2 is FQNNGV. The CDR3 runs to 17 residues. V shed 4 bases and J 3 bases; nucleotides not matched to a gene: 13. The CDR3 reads CASSWPIAGETTDTQYF. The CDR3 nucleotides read TGTGCCAGCAGCTGGCCCATTGCGGGGGAAACGACAGATACGCAGTATTTT.

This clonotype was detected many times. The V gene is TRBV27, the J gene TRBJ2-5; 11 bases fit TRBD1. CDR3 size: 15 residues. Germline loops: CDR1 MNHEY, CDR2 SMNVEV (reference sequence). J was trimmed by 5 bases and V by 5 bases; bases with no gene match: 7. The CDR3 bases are TGTGCCAGCAGTCCGTGGACAGGGGGCGAGGAGACCCAGTACTTC. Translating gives CASSPWTGGEETQYF.

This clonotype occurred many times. CDR3 region: CASSWPGGRTGELFF. DNA for the CDR3: TGTGCCAGCAGCTGGCCCGGCGGGAGAACCGGGGAGCTGTTTTTT. The rearrangement joins TRBV5-4 to TRBJ2-2, with TRBD2 matching over 7 bases. V trimming: 3 bases; J trimming: 5 bases; junction bases outside the gene matches: 7. Germline V gene lookup returns CDR1 SGHNT and CDR2 YYREEE (reference sequence). The CDR3 totals 15 residues.

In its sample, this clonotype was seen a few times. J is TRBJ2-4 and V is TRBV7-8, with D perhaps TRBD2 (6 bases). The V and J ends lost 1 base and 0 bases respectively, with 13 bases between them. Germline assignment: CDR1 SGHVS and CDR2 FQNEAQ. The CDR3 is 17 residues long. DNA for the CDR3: TGTGCCAGCAGCTTAGGTCTCTGGAGGGGAGCCAAAAACATTCAGTACTTC. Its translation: CASSLGLWRGAKNIQYF.

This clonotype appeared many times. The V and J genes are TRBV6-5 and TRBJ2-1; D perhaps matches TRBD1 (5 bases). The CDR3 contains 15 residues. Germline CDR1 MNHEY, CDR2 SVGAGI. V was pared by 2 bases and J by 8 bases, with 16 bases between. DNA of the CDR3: TGTGCCAGCAGTTACGACAGTTCAATTTTCTATGAGCAGTTCTTC. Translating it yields CASSYDSSIFYEQFF.

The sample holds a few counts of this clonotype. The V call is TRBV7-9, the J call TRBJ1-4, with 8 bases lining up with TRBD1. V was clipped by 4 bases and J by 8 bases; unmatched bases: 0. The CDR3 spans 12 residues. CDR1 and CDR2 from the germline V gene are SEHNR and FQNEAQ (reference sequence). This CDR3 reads CASSWTGEKLFF. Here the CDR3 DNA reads TGTGCCAGCAGCTGGACAGGGGAAAAACTGTTTTTT.

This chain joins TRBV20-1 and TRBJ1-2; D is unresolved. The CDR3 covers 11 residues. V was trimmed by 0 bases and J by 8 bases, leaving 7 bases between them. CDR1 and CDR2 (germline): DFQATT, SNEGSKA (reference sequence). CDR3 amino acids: CSARDSRGYTF. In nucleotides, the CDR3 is TGCAGTGCTAGAGATTCGAGGGGCTACACCTTC.

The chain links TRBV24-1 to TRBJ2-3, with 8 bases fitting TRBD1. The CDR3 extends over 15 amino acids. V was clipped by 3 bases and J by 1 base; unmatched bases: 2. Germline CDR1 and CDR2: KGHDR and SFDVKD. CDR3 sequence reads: CATSDRGQGTDTQYF. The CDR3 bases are TGTGCCACCAGTGATAGGGGACAGGGCACAGATACGCAGTATTTT.

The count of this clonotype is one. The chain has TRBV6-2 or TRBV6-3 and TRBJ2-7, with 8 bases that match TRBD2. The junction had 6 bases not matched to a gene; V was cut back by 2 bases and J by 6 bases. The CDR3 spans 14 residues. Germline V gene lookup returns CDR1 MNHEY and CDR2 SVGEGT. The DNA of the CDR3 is TGTGCCAGCAGTTACCGAGCGGGAGTGGTCGAGCAGTACTTC. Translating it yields CASSYRAGVVEQYF.

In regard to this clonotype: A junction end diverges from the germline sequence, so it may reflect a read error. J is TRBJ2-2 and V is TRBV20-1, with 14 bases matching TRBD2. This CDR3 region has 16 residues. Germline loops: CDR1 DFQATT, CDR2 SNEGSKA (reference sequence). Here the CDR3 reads CCARVRLAGGTGELFF. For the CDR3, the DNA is TGCTGTGCTAGAGTCAGACTAGCGGGAGGGACAGGGGAGCTGTTTTTT.

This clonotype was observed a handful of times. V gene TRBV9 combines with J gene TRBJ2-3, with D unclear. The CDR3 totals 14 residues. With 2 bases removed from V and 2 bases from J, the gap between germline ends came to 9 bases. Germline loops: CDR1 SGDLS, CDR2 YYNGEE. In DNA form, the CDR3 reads TGTGCCAGCAGCGTTCGAGCAAACACAGATACGCAGTATTTT. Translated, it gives CASSVRANTDTQYF.

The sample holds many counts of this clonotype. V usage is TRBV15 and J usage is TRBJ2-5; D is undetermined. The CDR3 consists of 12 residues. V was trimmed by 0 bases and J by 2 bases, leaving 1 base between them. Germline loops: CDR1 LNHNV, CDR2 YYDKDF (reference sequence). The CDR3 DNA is TGTGCCACCAGCAGAGATCAAGAGACCCAGTACTTC. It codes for CATSRDQETQYF.

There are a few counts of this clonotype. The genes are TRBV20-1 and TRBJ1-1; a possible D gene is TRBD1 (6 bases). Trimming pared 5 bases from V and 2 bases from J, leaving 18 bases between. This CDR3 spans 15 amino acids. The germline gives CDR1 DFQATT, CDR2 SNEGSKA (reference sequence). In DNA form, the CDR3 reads TGCAGTGCTCGGCGGGGGGGCACGCGCAACACTGAAGCTTTCTTT. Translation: CSARRGGTRNTEAFF.